A single sample gave rise to the 15 T cell receptor beta chains below, sequenced in a study of T cell repertoires in cytomegalovirus infection. Via MiXCR, TCRdb re-called the reads, giving one row per CDR3 protein. The sample has fewer than 200,000 distinct CDR3 sequences, around 20% seen once. Sequencing used PBMCs. These TCRs come from a human donor in good health (CMV status not recorded). Some clones in this sample may be carry-over from other donors' samples.

The chain is built from TRBV7-9 and TRBJ2-5; D gene ambiguous. Germline V gene sequence: CDR1 SEHNR, CDR2 FQNEAQ (reference sequence). The CDR3 spans 14 residues. Trimming cost V 4 bases and J 2 bases, with 11 bases left between them. CDR3 bases: TGTGCCAGCAGCTCCCCTGGTTTTCAAGAGACCCAGTACTTC. Protein product: CASSSPGFQETQYF.

A remark on this clonotype: The junction departs from germline at one end; a sequencing error may be responsible. The J gene is TRBJ2-1, the V gene TRBV7-4; the match to TRBD2 covers 7 bases. The CDR3 length is 16 residues. In germline, CDR1 is SGHVT, CDR2 SQSDAQ. The CDR3: CVSSLESGGRYNEQFF. CDR3 DNA: TGTGTCAGCAGCTTAGAGTCGGGGGGTCGCTACAATGAGCAGTTCTTC.

The chain links TRBV2 to TRBJ2-5; 15 positions match TRBD2. Germline values: CDR1 SNHLY, CDR2 FYNNEI. Trimming at V came to 6 bases and at J to 6 bases, leaving 8 bases not matched to a gene. This CDR3 comprises 16 residues. CDR3: CASSPGLAGGKKTQYF. CDR3 DNA sequence: TGTGCCAGCAGCCCTGGACTAGCGGGAGGGAAAAAGACCCAGTACTTC.

The chain couples TRBV14 to TRBJ2-2; D is unresolved. Germline V CDR1 and CDR2: SGHDN, FVKESK. The CDR3 totals 14 residues. The ends were cut back, 0 bases at V and 5 bases at J, with 7 bases in the middle. Here the CDR3 reads CASSQDLVTGELFF. DNA for the CDR3: TGTGCCAGCAGCCAAGATCTGGTAACCGGGGAGCTGTTTTTT.

In this sample, this clonotype turned up many times. The rearrangement links TRBV7-2 to TRBJ2-3, with a tentative D call TRBD2 (5 bases). The germline V gene has CDR1 SGHTA and CDR2 FQGNSA. This CDR3 spans 17 amino acids. Between the trimmed V and J ends, which lost 1 base and 3 bases, there was a span of 17 bases. The CDR3 DNA follows: TGTGCCAGCAGCTTAGAAGCGGCGCCTTGGGCGACAGATACGCAGTATTTT. This encodes CASSLEAAPWATDTQYF.

A note on this clonotype: The final CDR3 position lacks the conserved phenylalanine or tryptophan, pointing to a likely read error. The chain carries TRBV20-1 and TRBJ2-1; D is undetermined. Trimming cost V 3 bases and J 9 bases, with 9 bases left between them. The CDR3 spans 11 residues. Germline values: CDR1 DFQATT, CDR2 SNEGSKA (reference sequence). CDR3 amino acids: CSARSSSEQFS. CDR3 sequence (DNA): TGCAGTGCTAGGTCCAGTAGTGAGCAGTTCTCC.

V usage is TRBV27 and J usage is TRBJ2-7; D is possibly TRBD1 or TRBD2 (5 bases each). The length of the CDR3 is 13 residues. Trimming shortened V by 4 bases and J by 3 bases, and 10 bases separated the two germline ends. Germline CDR1 is MNHEY and CDR2 is SMNVEV (reference sequence). CDR3 in amino acids: CASSWGRGYEQYF. The CDR3 DNA reads as TGTGCCAGCAGTTGGGGGAGAGGCTACGAGCAGTACTTC.

The rearrangement joins TRBV6-6 to TRBJ2-1; TRBD2 aligns across 8 bases. After removal of 0 bases from V and 7 bases from J, the junction contained 8 bases not matched to a gene. The V gene's germline CDR1 is MNHNY and CDR2 SVGAGI (reference sequence). This CDR3 has 16 amino acids. CDR3 amino acids: CASSYSPAGGMNEQFF. The CDR3 nucleotides are TGTGCCAGCAGTTACTCACCCGCGGGGGGTATGAATGAGCAGTTCTTC.

The rearrangement joins TRBV6-1 to TRBJ2-3; D is unclear. V was shortened by 0 bases and J by 5 bases, with 6 bases between the two germline ends. The CDR3 runs 13 residues. Germline assignment: CDR1 MNHNS and CDR2 SASEGT. The CDR3 is CASSEASVDTQYF. CDR3 DNA sequence: TGTGCCAGCAGTGAAGCGAGCGTAGATACGCAGTATTTT.

The chain links TRBV6-5 to TRBJ2-2; perhaps TRBD1 as D (6 bases). Germline CDR1 is MNHEY and CDR2 is SVGAGI. The CDR3 has 17 amino acids. V was clipped by 1 base and J by 1 base, with 13 bases between them. The CDR3 DNA reads TGTGCCAGCAGTTACTGGCGAGGCAGGGGGAACACCGGGGAGCTGTTTTTT. Protein product: CASSYWRGRGNTGELFF.

This clonotype turned up a few times. This chain uses TRBV7-2 with TRBJ2-1; weak D call: TRBD1 (6 bases). The length of the CDR3 is 14 residues. V lost 3 bases, J lost 7 bases, and 13 bases lay in between. Germline lookup yields CDR1 SGHTA and CDR2 FQGNSA. This CDR3 reads CASSLGASRNEQFF. In DNA form, the CDR3 reads TGTGCCAGCAGCTTGGGGGCTAGCCGAAATGAGCAGTTCTTC.

This clonotype appeared a few times. The chain couples TRBV11-3 to TRBJ2-2; possibly TRBD1 for D (5 bases). CDR1 is SGHNT and CDR2 is YENEEA in the germline V gene. The CDR3 contains 18 residues. V was trimmed by 3 bases and J by 0 bases, leaving 17 bases between them. Written as DNA, the CDR3 is TGTGCCAGCAGCTTTCCCGACGGATGGGGCGCGAACACCGGGGAGCTGTTTTTT. Translated, it gives CASSFPDGWGANTGELFF.

In this sample, this clonotype turned up a few times. The gene calls are TRBV27 and TRBJ2-7; D gene unclear. The germline V gene encodes CDR1 MNHEY and CDR2 SMNVEV (reference sequence). Trimming stripped 6 bases from V and 0 bases from J, with 15 bases between. The length of the CDR3 is 15 residues. The CDR3 is CASRRWVGGSYEQYF. Here the CDR3 DNA reads TGTGCCAGCAGGAGATGGGTCGGCGGCTCCTACGAGCAGTACTTC.

The rearrangement uses TRBV2 and TRBJ2-5; D uncertain. The germline gives CDR1 SNHLY, CDR2 FYNNEI. The CDR3 runs 13 residues. V was clipped by 7 bases and J by 3 bases, with 12 bases between them. The CDR3 is CASKPGWKETQYF. CDR3 sequence (DNA): TGTGCCAGCAAACCCGGGTGGAAAGAGACCCAGTACTTC.

This clonotype has a count of ten or more. V and J are TRBV19 and TRBJ1-5; 9 bases are shared with TRBD1. This CDR3 is built from 17 residues. CDR1 is LNHDA and CDR2 is SQIVND in the germline V gene (reference sequence). V shed 3 bases, J shed 1 base, and the junction held 7 bases outside the gene matches. The CDR3 DNA reads TGTGCCAGTAGTATTATGACAGGGGGGGCAAGCAATCAGCCCCAGCATTTT. This gives the protein CASSIMTGGASNQPQHF.